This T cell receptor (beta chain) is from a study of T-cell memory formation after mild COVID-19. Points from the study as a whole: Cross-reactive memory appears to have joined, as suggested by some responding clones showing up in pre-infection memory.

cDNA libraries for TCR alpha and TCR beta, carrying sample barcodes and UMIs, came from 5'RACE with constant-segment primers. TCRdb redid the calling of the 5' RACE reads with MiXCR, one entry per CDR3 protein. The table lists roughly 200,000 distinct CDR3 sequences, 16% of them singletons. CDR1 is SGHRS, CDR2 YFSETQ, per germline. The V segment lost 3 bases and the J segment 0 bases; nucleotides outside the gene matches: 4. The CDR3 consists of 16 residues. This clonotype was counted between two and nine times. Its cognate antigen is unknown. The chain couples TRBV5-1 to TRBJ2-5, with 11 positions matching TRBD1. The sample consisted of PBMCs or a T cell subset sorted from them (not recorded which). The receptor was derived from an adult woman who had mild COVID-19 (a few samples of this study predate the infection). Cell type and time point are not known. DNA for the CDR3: TGCGCCAGCAGCTGGGGGGACAGGGGGAACCAAGAGACCCAGTACTTC. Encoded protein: CASSWGDRGNQETQYF.